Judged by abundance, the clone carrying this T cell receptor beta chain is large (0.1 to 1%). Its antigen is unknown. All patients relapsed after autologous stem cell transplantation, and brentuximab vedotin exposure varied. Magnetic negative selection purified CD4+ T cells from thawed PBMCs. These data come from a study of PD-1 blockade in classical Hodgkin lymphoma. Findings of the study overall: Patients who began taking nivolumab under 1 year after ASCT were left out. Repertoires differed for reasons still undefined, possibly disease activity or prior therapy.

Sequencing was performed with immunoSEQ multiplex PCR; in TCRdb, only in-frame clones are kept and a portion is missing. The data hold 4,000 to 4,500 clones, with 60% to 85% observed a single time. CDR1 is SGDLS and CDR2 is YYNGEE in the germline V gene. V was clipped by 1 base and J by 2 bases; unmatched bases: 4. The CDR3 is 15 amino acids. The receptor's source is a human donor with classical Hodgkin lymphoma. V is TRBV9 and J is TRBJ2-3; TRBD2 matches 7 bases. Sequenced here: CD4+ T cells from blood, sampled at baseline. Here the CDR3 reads CASSVSSGYTDTQYF. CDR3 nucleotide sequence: TGTGCCAGCAGCGTATCTAGCGGCTACACAGATACGCAGTATTTT.